The present T cell receptor (beta chain) was sequenced within a study of OX40 agonist ivuxolimab in advanced cancers. On the study more broadly: Intravenous ivuxolimab was administered to patients every 2 weeks at 0.01 to 10 mg/kg. Study observations and caveats: Average numbers of expanded clones were greater in CD8+ T cells than in CD4+. Doses of 0.1 to 3.0 mg/kg were accompanied by clonal expansion of CD4+ and CD8+ blood T cells by week 6.

The CDR3 runs 13 residues. With 0 bases removed from V and 0 bases from J, the gap between germline ends came to 4 bases. In the case of this clone: Its target is not known.

The assay was immunoSEQ multiplex PCR, and TCRdb's table has in-frame clones only and misses some. The table includes tens of thousands of clones, 70% to 85% detected once. V is TRBV5-3 and J is TRBJ2-7; unclear D gene. TRBV5-3 is an ORF; its function is uncertain. The input for sequencing was CD4+ or CD8+ T cells sorted from blood, taken in a trial of the OX40 agonist ivuxolimab. This TCR derives from an adult with an advanced solid tumor such as melanoma, head and neck, liver or kidney cancer. The CDR3 protein is CARSLGGSYEQYF. Here the CDR3 DNA reads TGTGCCAGAAGCTTGGGCGGCTCCTACGAGCAGTACTTC.